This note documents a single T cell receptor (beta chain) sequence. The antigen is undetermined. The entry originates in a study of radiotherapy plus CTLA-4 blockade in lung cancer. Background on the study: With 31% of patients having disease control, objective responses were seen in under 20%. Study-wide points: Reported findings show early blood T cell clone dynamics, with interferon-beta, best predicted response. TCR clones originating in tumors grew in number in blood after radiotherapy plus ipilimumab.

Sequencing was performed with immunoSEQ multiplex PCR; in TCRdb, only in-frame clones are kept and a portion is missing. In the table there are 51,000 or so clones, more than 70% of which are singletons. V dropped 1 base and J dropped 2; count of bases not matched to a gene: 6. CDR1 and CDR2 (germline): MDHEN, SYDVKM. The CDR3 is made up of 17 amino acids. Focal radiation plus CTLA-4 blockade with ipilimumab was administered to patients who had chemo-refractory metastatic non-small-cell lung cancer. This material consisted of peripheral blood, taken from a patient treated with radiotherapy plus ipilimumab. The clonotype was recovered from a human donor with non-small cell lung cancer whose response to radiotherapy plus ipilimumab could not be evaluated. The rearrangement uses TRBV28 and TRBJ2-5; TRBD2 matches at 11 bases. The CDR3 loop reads CASSLFLASGGQETQYF. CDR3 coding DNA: TGTGCCAGCAGTTTATTCCTGGCTAGCGGGGGGCAAGAGACCCAGTACTTC.